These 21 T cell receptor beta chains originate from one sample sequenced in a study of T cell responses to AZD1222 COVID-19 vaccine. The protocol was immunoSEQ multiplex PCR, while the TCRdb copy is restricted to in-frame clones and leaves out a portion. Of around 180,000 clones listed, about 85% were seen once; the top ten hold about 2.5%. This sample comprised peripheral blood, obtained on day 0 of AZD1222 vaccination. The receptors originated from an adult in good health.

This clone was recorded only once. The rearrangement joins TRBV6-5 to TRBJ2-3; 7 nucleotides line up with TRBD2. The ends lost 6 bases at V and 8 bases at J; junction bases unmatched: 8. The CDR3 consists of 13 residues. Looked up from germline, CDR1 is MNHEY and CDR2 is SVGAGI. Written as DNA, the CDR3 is TGTGCCAGCAGACCCCCGTCGGGAGGTACGCAGTATTTT. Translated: CASRPPSGGTQYF.

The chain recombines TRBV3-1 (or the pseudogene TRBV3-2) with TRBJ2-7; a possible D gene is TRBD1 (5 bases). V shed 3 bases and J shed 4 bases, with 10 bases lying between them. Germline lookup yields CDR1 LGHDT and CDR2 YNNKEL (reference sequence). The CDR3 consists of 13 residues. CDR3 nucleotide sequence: TGTGCCAGCAGCCACAGACAGAGATACGAGCAGTACTTC. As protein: CASSHRQRYEQYF.

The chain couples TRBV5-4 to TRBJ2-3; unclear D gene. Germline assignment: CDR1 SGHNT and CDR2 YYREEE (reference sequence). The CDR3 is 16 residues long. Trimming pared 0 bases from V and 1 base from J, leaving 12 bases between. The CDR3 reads CASSLVGQQGTDTQYF. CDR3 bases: TGTGCCAGCAGCTTGGTAGGCCAACAAGGCACAGATACGCAGTATTTT. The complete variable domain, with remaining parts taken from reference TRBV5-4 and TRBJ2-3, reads ETGVTQSPTHLIKTRGQQVTLRCSSQSGHNTVSWYQQALGQGPQFIFQYYREEENGRGNFPPRFSGLQFPNYSSELNVNALELDDSALYLCASSLVGQQGTDTQYFGPGTRLTVL.

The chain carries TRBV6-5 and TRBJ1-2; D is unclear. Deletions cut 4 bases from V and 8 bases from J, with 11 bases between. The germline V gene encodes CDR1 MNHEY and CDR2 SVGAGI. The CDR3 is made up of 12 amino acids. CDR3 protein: CASSSSVRGYTF. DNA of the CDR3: TGTGCCAGCAGTTCATCGGTGCGGGGCTACACCTTC.

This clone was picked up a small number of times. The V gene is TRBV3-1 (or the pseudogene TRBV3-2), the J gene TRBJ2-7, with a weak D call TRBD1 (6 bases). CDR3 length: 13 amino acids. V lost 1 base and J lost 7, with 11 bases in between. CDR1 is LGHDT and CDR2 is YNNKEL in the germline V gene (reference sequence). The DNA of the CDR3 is TGTGCCAGCAGCCAAGTACCCCAGGGGGAGCAGTACTTC. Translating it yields CASSQVPQGEQYF.

As DNA, the CDR3 is TGTGCCAGCTCACCGTCGGCACAGAACACTGAAGCTTTCTTT. Protein product: CASSPSAQNTEAFF. This rearrangement joins TRBV18 to TRBJ1-1; no clear D gene. The CDR3 sequence is 14 residues long. The germline gives CDR1 KGHSH, CDR2 LQKENI. V lost 3 bases, J lost 1 base, and 9 bases lay in between.

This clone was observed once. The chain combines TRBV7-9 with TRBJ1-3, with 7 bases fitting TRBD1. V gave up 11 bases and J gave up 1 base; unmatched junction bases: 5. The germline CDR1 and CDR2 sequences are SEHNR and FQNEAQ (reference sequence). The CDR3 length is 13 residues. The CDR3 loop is CADQGGSGNTIYF. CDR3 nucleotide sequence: TGTGCCGACCAGGGGGGGTCTGGAAACACCATATATTTT.

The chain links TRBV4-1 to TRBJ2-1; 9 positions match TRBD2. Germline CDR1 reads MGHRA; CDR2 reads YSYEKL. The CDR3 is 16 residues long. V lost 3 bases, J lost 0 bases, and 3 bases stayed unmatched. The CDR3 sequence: CASSQVAGASYNEQFF. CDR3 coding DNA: TGCGCCAGCAGCCAGGTAGCGGGAGCCTCCTACAATGAGCAGTTCTTC.

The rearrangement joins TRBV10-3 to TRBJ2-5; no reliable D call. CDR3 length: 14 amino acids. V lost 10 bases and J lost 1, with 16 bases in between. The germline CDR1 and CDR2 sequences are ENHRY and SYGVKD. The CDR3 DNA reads TGTGCCAGCTCCCCCCGGTCGAGCCAAGAGACCCAGTACTTC. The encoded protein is CASSPRSSQETQYF.

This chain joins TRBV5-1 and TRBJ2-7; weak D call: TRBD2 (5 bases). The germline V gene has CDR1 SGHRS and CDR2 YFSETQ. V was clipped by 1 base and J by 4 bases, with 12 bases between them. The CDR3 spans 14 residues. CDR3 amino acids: CASSLSPGIYEQYF. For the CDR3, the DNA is TGCGCCAGCAGCTTGTCGCCGGGAATTTACGAGCAGTACTTC.

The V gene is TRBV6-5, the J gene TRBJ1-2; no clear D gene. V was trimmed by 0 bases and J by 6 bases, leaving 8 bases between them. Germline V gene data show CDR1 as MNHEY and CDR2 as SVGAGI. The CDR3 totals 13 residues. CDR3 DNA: TGTGCCAGCAGTTACTCGATTTCTGATGGCTACACCTTC. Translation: CASSYSISDGYTF.

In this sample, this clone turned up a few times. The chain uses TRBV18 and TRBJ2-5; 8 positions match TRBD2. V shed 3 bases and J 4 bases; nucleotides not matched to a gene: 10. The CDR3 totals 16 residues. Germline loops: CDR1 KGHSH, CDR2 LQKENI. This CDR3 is CASSPLGRALGETQYF. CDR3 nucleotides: TGTGCCAGCTCACCCCTCGGGAGGGCCTTGGGAGAGACCCAGTACTTC.

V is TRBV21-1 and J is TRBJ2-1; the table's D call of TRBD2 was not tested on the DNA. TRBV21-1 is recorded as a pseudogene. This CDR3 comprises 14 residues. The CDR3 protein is CASSWGVSYNEQFF. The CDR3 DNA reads TGTGCCAGCAGCTGGGGAGTCTCCTACAATGAGCAGTTCTTC.

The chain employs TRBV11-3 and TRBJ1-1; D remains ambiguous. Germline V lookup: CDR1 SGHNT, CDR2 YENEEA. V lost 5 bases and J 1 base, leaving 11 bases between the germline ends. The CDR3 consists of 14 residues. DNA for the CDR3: TGTGCCAGCAGCCCAAGCCGGGGGAACACTGAAGCTTTCTTT. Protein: CASSPSRGNTEAFF.

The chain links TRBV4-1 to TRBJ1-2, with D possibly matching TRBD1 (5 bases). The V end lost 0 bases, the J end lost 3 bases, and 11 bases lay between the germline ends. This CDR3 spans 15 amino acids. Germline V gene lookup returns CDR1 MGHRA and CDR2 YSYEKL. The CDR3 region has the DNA TGCGCCAGCAGCCAAGATATATTGGGGGACTATGGCTACACCTTC. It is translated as CASSQDILGDYGYTF.

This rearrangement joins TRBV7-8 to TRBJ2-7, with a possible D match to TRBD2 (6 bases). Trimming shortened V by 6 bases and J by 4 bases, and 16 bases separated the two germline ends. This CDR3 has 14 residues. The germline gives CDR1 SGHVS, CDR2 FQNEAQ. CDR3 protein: CASRLGVGGYEQYF. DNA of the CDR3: TGTGCCAGCAGATTGGGCGTGGGAGGTTACGAGCAGTACTTC.

CDR3 in DNA: TGTGCCAGCAGCGTGAAAGGGACTAGCGGGAGCTCCTACGAGCAGTACTTC. Translated: CASSVKGTSGSSYEQYF. J is TRBJ2-7 and V is TRBV7-2; 14 nucleotides agree with TRBD2. The J segment lost 0 bases and the V segment lost 5 bases, leaving 6 bases of the junction unmatched. Germline V gene data show CDR1 as SGHTA and CDR2 as FQGNSA. The CDR3 runs to 17 residues.

CDR3 protein: CASSEHLQLNYGYTF. The CDR3 DNA reads TGTGCCAGCAGTGAACACCTCCAGCTTAACTATGGCTACACCTTC. The chain carries TRBV28 and TRBJ1-2; D gene uncertain. V was cut by 5 bases and J by 1 base, with 14 bases left in between. The CDR3 has 15 amino acids. From germline, CDR1 is MDHEN and CDR2 SYDVKM.

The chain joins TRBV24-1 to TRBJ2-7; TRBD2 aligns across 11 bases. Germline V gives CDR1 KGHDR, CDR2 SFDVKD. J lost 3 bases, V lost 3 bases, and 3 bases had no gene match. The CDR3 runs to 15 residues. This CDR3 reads CATSDLTSGSYEQYF. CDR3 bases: TGTGCCACCAGTGATCTCACTAGCGGGAGCTACGAGCAGTACTTC.

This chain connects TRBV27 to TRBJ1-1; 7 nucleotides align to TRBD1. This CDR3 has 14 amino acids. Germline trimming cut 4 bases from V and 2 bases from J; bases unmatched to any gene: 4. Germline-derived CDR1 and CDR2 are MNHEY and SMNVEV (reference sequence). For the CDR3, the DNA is TGTGCCAGCAGTTCGGACAGGCCCAACACTGAAGCTTTCTTT. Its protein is CASSSDRPNTEAFF.

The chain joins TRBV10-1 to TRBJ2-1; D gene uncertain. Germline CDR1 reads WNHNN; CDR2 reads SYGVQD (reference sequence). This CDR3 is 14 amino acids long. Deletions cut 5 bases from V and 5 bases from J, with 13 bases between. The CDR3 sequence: CASSLLDSDNEQFF. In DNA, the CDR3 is TGCGCCAGCAGTCTCTTAGACTCTGACAATGAGCAGTTCTTC.